A selection of T cell receptor beta chains follows, all from one sample in a study of cytomegalovirus exposure and HLA in healthy donors. This table comes from immunoSEQ multiplex PCR, and its TCRdb copy is limited to in-frame clones, with some not included. The profile shows about 99,000 clones, about 9.5% of them singletons. Sequencing was carried out using PBMCs. These receptors were obtained from a man aged 35-49 years in good health and CMV-seropositive. The CDR3 runs from the conserved cysteine through the conserved F or W. A D gene is named only where the DNA matches it firmly. Some rows have no size entry. The others give once, few or many, or a class for an expanded clone.

D | J | size | V | DNA | CDR3
TRBD1 | TRBJ2-6 | - | TRBV5-1 | TGCGCCAGCAGCGACACAGGGGGGCACTCTGGGGCCAACGTCCTGACTTTC | CASSDTGGHSGANVLTF
- | TRBJ2-5 | - | TRBV27 | TGTGCCAGCAGTTTTTACACTAGCCAAGAGACCCAGTACTTC | CASSFYTSQETQYF
- | TRBJ1-2 | - | TRBV5-4 | TGTGCCAGCAGCGTACCGGGGGTCTTTGGCTACACCTTC | CASSVPGVFGYTF
- | TRBJ2-1 | - | TRBV10-3 | TGTGCCATCAGTCGGGAGCTTCTTTCGGAGCAGTTCTTC | CAISRELLSEQFF
TRBD1 | TRBJ2-7 | - | TRBV28 | TGTGCCAGCAGTTCTTTAGGGACAGGGGGCACCGTAGAGCAGTACTTC | CASSSLGTGGTVEQYF
- | TRBJ1-2 | - | TRBV18 | TGTGCCAGCTCACCGCTGCGCTATGGCTACACCTTC | CASSPLRYGYTF
- | TRBJ2-5 | - | TRBV14 | TGTGCCAGCAGCCAACTCCAAGAGACCCAGTACTTC | CASSQLQETQYF
TRBD2 | TRBJ2-5 | few | TRBV4-2 | TGTGCCAGCAGCCAGGCTCCGGGACTACAAGAGACCCAGTACTTC | CASSQAPGLQETQYF
TRBD2 | TRBJ2-7 | few | TRBV13 | TGTGCCAGCAGCGGGCTAGCGGGGGGTGTAGGTGGTGTCGAGCAGTACTTC | CASSGLAGGVGGVEQYF
- | TRBJ2-3 | once | TRBV13 | TGTGCCAGCAGCTTAGCGGCCTACACGAGGGATACGCAGTATTTT | CASSLAAYTRDTQYF
TRBD1 | TRBJ1-2 | - | TRBV28 | TGTGCCAGCAGTTTACAGGGGGCTGGGGCTACGGGGGCCGGCTACACCTTC | CASSLQGAGATGAGYTF
- | TRBJ2-7 | - | TRBV27 | TGTGCCAGCAGTTTAACGGGCATCGAGGGATGGGCGTACGAGCAGTACTTC | CASSLTGIEGWAYEQYF
- | TRBJ1-2 | - | TRBV4-3 | TGCGCCAGCAGCCAAGTATATGGGGGCTTAAACTATGGCTACACCTTC | CASSQVYGGLNYGYTF
TRBD2 | TRBJ2-5 | - | TRBV19 | TGTGCCAGTAGTAAGGGACTAGGGGAGACCCAGTACTTC | CASSKGLGETQYF
TRBD1 | TRBJ1-6 | - | TRBV7-7 | TGTGCTAGCAGCCCTGGGACAGGGCCGAATTCACCCCTCCACTTT | CASSPGTGPNSPLHF
- | TRBJ1-1 | few | TRBV7-8 | TGTGCCAGCAGCTTAGACTTGTCGAACACTGAAGCTTTCTTT | CASSLDLSNTEAFF
- | TRBJ1-5 | - | TRBV12-5 | TGTGCTAGTGGTTTTTGGACAGAAGTTAGCAATCAGCCCCAGCATTTT | CASGFWTEVSNQPQHF
TRBD1 | TRBJ2-5 | - | TRBV19 | TGTGCCAGTAGTACCTCCCGGGACAGGAGGGAGCAGTACTTC | CASSTSRDRREQYF
TRBD1 | TRBJ2-1 | - | TRBV27 | TGTGCCAGCAGTCGGGGACAGGCCACCTTCAATGAGCAGTTCTTC | CASSRGQATFNEQFF
TRBD1 | TRBJ1-5 | - | TRBV19 | TGTGCCAGCAGGGGACAGGACCTCAGAACCCAGCATTTT | CASRGQDLRTQHF
TRBD1 | TRBJ1-5 | - | TRBV5-6 | TGTGCCGGCTCACAGGGGGCGGTTCAGCCCCAGCATTTT | CAGSQGAVQPQHF
TRBD1 | TRBJ2-7 | - | TRBV5-6 | TGTGCCAGCAGCTCAGACAGGGGATTCGAGCAGTACTTC | CASSSDRGFEQYF
TRBD2 | TRBJ2-7 | few | TRBV25-1 | TGTGCCAGCTTGGGACTAGCGGGTTCCTCCTACGAGCAGTACTTC | CASLGLAGSSYEQYF
- | TRBJ2-3 | few | TRBV6-1 | TGTGCCAGCAGGCGGGACAGATCCGATACGCAGTATTTT | CASRRDRSDTQYF
- | TRBJ1-2 | - | TRBV5-8 | TGTGCCAGCAGCCGGGAATATGGCTACACCTTC | CASSREYGYTF
TRBD2 | TRBJ2-1 | - | TRBV5-8 | TGTGCCAGCAGCTTGGGGGATAGCGGGAGGATTAATGAGCAGTTCTTC | CASSLGDSGRINEQFF
TRBD1 | TRBJ1-1 | many | TRBV15 | TGTGCCACCAGCAGAGATTTAAGGGGGCGCCGGACTGAAGCTTTCTTT | CATSRDLRGRRTEAFF
- | TRBJ2-7 | few | TRBV5-1 | TGCGCCAGCAGCTTGGCCCCTGTAAACTCCTACGAGCAGTACTTC | CASSLAPVNSYEQYF
- | TRBJ2-4 | - | TRBV30 | TGTGCCTGGAGTGTACCACCCCACTTAGCCAAAAACATTCAGTACTTC | CAWSVPPHLAKNIQYF
TRBD1 | TRBJ2-7 | - | TRBV5-1 | TGCGCCAGCAGCTTGAGGCAGGGGGCAGGCGAGCAGTACTTC | CASSLRQGAGEQYF
- | TRBJ2-2 | - | TRBV28 | TGTGCCAGCAGTTTGCGGGACACCGGGGAGCTGTTTTTT | CASSLRDTGELFF
- | TRBJ2-7 | few | TRBV7-2 | TGTGCCAGCAGCTCCGCCAGCTCCTACGAGCAGTACTTC | CASSSASSYEQYF
- | TRBJ1-2 | few | TRBV29-1 | TGCAGCGGACAATTTCTCAACTATGGCTACACCTTC | CSGQFLNYGYTF
TRBD1 | TRBJ2-5 | - | TRBV9 | TGTGCCAGCAGCGCACGGACAGGGGGCTTAGAGACCCAGTACTTC | CASSARTGGLETQYF
- | TRBJ2-7 | few | TRBV7-8 | TGTGCCAGCAGCTTAGTTTACAGCTTCAGCTCCTACGAGCAGTACTTC | CASSLVYSFSSYEQYF
- | TRBJ2-1 | - | TRBV25-1 | TGTGCCAGCAGTGAATCTAAATCCAGCGCCTCTCCTTACAATGAGCAGTTCTTC | CASSESKSSASPYNEQFF
- | TRBJ1-3 | - | TRBV27 | TGTGCCATCACAGGGTCCGAATATTTT | CAITGSEYF
TRBD2 | TRBJ2-5 | - | TRBV5-6 | TGTGCCAGCAGCTGGAAATGGACTCGCCAGCGGGAGCAAGAGACCCAGTACTTC | CASSWKWTRQREQETQYF
- | TRBJ2-1 | - | TRBV9 | TGTGCCAGCAGCGTAGCTACAAGGCAGGACTCCTACAATGAGCAGTTCTTC | CASSVATRQDSYNEQFF
- | TRBJ2-7 | few | TRBV29-1 | TGCAGCGTTGAAGATAGTCGGGGCTACGAGCAGTACTTC | CSVEDSRGYEQYF
- | TRBJ2-5 | few | TRBV30 | TGTGCCTGGAGTGTACGAACAGACCTTTATAGAGAGACCCAGTACTTC | CAWSVRTDLYRETQYF
TRBD2 | TRBJ2-7 | few | TRBV10-3 | TGTGCCATCAGTGGACTAGCGGGAGTCTCTTACGAGCAGTACTTC | CAISGLAGVSYEQYF
TRBD1 | TRBJ2-5 | - | TRBV6-1 | TGTGCCAGCAGAAGCAGGGGGAAGGTTGCAGAGACCCAGTACTTC | CASRSRGKVAETQYF
- | TRBJ1-1 | few | TRBV19 | TGTGCCAGTAGTATCAGGGTTGAAGCTTTCTTT | CASSIRVEAFF
TRBD2 | TRBJ2-7 | - | TRBV18 | TGTGCCAGCTCACCAGGGGCTCTAGCGGCCGAGCAGTACTTC | CASSPGALAAEQYF
TRBD2 | TRBJ2-1 | - | TRBV5-1 | TGCGCCAGCAGCTTGGGGTCTAGCGGATTTTGGAATGAGCAGTTCTTC | CASSLGSSGFWNEQFF
- | TRBJ1-2 | few | TRBV10-1 | TGCGCCAGCAGTGGGAAAGGGACTTATGGCTACACCTTC | CASSGKGTYGYTF
- | TRBJ1-1 | few | TRBV25-1 | TGTGCCAGCAGTGAATCAAGGAGTGAAGCTTTCTTT | CASSESRSEAFF
TRBD2 | TRBJ2-1 | few | TRBV7-3 | TGTGCCAGCAGCTTAAGGACTAGCGGGAGCCAGTTCTTC | CASSLRTSGSQFF
TRBD2 | TRBJ2-3 | - | TRBV5-1 | TGCGCCAGCAGCTTGCTTGGGACTAACCGATTCACAGATACGCAGTATTTT | CASSLLGTNRFTDTQYF
TRBD1 | TRBJ2-2 | - | TRBV6-4 | TGTGCCAGCAGTGAGGCTCCAGGGGGCATCGGGGAGCTGTTTTTT | CASSEAPGGIGELFF
- | TRBJ1-1 | few | TRBV7-8 | TGTGCCAGCAGTGACCGGCCTCAACAGGCCCCGCACACTGAAGCTTTCTTT | CASSDRPQQAPHTEAFF
- | TRBJ1-2 | few | TRBV29-1 | TGCAGCGTTGAGGGCAATAACTATGGCTACACCTTC | CSVEGNNYGYTF
- | TRBJ1-2 | - | TRBV4-1 | TGCGCCAGCAGCCAATCCAGGGCGGATGGCTACACCTTC | CASSQSRADGYTF
TRBD1 | TRBJ1-1 | - | TRBV5-6 | TGTGCCAGAAGCCCGGACAGGGACACTGAAGCTTTCTTT | CARSPDRDTEAFF